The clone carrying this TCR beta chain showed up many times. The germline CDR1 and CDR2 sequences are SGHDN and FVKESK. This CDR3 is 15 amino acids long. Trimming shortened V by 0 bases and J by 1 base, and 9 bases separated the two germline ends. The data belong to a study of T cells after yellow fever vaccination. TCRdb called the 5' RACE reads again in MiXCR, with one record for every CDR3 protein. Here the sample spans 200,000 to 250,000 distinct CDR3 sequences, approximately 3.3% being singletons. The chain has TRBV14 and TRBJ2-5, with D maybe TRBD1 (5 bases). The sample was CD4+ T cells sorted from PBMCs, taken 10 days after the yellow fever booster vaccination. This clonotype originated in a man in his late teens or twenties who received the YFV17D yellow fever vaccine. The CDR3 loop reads CASSQDHRSQETQYF. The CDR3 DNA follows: TGTGCCAGCAGCCAAGATCACAGGAGCCAAGAGACCCAGTACTTC.